The clone carrying this T cell receptor (beta chain) has only a few counts. The source of the sample is a study of T cell responses to AZD1222 COVID-19 vaccine. The table came from immunoSEQ multiplex PCR; TCRdb's copy has only in-frame clones and leaves some out. The sample has almost 65,000 clones; less than 90% are singletons. With 0 bases removed from V and 7 bases from J, the gap between germline ends came to 11 bases. This CDR3 contains 15 residues. CDR1 and CDR2 (germline): SGHDT, YYEEEE. V usage is TRBV5-6 and J usage is TRBJ1-6; D is possibly TRBD1 (5 bases). The material was peripheral blood, obtained on day 0 of AZD1222 vaccination. The clonotype comes from an adult in good health. The CDR3 loop reads CASSLGGTPNSPLHF. The CDR3 bases are TGTGCCAGCAGCTTGGGCGGGACTCCCAATTCACCCCTCCACTTT.